The sequence of this T cell receptor beta chain was determined in a study of molecular identifiers for immune sequencing clone quantification. In regard to this clonotype: Its antigen is still unknown.

It was with previously described methods and listed TCR primers that bulk TCR libraries were made. TCRdb reprocessed the PCR reads via MiXCR and lists one record per CDR3 protein. The sample contains hundreds of thousands of distinct CDR3 sequences, around 25% of which appear only once. Study-wide results and limits: Jurkat TCR RNA from one cell was spiked into about a million naive cells, and it was reportedly detectable there.

Germline V gene sequence: CDR1 MNHEY, CDR2 SVGEGT. The CDR3 loop spans 15 amino acids. Trimming left V 2 bases short and J 1 base short, with 12 bases between. Preparation of naive CD8 libraries involved roughly 19,000 to 1,100,000 sorted cells and 10%, 30% or 50% RNA. CD8+CD4-CCR7+CD45RA+ sorting gave the naive CD8 T cells. The chain recombines TRBV6-2 or TRBV6-3 with TRBJ2-7; tentative D call: TRBD2 (6 bases). The receptor was isolated from a human donor in good health. Some libraries in this study had Jurkat cell RNA spiked in. The sequenced sample consisted of naive CD8+ T cells from blood, with Jurkat cell RNA spiked in. Subset: FACS-sorted CD8+CD4-CCR7+CD45RA+ naive T cells. CDR3 in DNA: TGTGCCAGCAGTTACACCGCGGGGCAGTCCTACGAGCAGTACTTC. It specifies CASSYTAGQSYEQYF.